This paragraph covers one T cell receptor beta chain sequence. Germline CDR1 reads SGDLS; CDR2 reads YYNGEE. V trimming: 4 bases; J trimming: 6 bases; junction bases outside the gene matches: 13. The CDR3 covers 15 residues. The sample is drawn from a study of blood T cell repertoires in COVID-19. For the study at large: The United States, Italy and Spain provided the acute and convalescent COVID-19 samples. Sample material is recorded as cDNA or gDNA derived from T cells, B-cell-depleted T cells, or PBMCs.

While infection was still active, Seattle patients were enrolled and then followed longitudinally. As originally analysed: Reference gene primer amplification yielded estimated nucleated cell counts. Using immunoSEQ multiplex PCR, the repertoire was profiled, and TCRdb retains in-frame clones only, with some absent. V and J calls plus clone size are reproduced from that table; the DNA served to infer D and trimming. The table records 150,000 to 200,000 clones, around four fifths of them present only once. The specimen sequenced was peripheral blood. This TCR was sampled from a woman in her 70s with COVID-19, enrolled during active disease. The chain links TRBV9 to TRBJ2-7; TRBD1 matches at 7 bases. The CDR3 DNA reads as TGTGCCAGCAGCAACGACAGGGAGAAGGTGGGCGAGCAGTACTTC. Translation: CASSNDREKVGEQYF.